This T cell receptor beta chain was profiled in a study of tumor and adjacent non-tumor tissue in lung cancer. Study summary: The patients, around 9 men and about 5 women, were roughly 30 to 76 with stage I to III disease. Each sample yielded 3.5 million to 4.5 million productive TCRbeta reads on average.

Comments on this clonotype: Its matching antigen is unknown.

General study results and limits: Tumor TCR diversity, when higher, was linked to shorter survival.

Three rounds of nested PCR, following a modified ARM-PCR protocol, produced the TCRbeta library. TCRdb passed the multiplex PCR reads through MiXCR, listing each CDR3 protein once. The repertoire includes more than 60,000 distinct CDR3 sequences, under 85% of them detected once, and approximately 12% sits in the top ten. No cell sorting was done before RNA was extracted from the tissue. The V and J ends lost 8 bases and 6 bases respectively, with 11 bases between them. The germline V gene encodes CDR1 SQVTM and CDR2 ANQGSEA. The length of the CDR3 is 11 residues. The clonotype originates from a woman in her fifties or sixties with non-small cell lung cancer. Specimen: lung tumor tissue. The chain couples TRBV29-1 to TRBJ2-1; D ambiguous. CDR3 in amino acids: CSQRIFNEQFF. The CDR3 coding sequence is TGCAGCCAACGTATCTTCAATGAGCAGTTCTTC.